One sample yielded the 6 T cell receptor beta chains listed below, sequenced in a study of breast tumors, draining lymph nodes, adjacent tissues. Breast cancer patients provided tissue from their axillary draining lymph nodes. TCRdb re-called the multiplex PCR reads with MiXCR, one entry per CDR3 protein. Altogether about 130,000 distinct CDR3 sequences are present, around 21% being singletons, with the ten largest covering about 2%. Sequencing was performed on axillary lymph node tissue. All receptors derive from a female donor with breast cancer. Some clones in this sample may be carry-over from other donors' samples.

Many counts were recorded for this clonotype. The chain carries TRBV19 and TRBJ2-7; 9 nucleotides match TRBD1. CDR1 and CDR2 from the germline V gene are LNHDA and SQIVND (reference sequence). J gave up 6 bases and V 8 bases, and 11 bases lay outside the gene matches. This CDR3 has 14 residues. The chain's CDR3 is CASRTGTGSAEQYF. Written as DNA, the CDR3 is TGTGCCAGTCGTACCGGGACAGGGTCGGCCGAGCAGTACTTC. Based on the CDR3 plus reference TRBV19 and TRBJ2-7, the full variable domain is DGGITQSPKYLFRKEGQNVTLSCEQNLNHDAMYWYRQDPGQGLRLIYYSQIVNDFQKGDIAEGYSVSREKKESFPLTVTSAQKNPTAFYLCASRTGTGSAEQYFGPGTRLTVT.

In its sample, this clonotype was seen many times. V and J are TRBV5-1 and TRBJ2-7; D not resolved. The V end lost 3 bases, the J end lost 6 bases, and 13 bases lay between the germline ends. The CDR3 length is 13 residues. CDR1 SGHRS and CDR2 YFSETQ come from the germline V gene. CDR3 DNA sequence: TGCGCCAGCAGCTCCGGGCCTTCCAGCGAGCAGTACTTC. Amino acid sequence: CASSSGPSSEQYF. Full variable domain (missing parts from reference TRBV5-1 and TRBJ2-7): KAGVTQTPRYLIKTRGQQVTLSCSPISGHRSVSWYQQTPGQGLQFLFEYFSETQRNKGNFPGRFSGRQFSNSRSEMNVSTLELGDSALYLCASSSGPSSEQYFGPGTRLTVT.

Notes on this clonotype: This clone may be a read error of a much larger clone one base away. The chain couples TRBV7-9 to TRBJ2-1; no clear D. The CDR3 covers 12 residues. Trimming shortened V by 7 bases and J by 9 bases, and 13 bases separated the two germline ends. From germline, CDR1 is SEHNR and CDR2 FQNEAQ (reference sequence). The chain's CDR3 is CASNDLGREQFF. The CDR3 DNA reads as TGTGCCAGCAACGACCTGGGCCGTGAGCAGTTCTTC.

The sample holds many counts of this clonotype. This chain links TRBV12-3 or TRBV12-4 with TRBJ1-3, with a weak D call TRBD1 (5 bases). The CDR3 is 17 residues long. V was clipped by 5 bases and J by 4 bases, with 21 bases between them. The CDR3 protein is CASSPTWSGGRGNTIYF. CDR3 nucleotide sequence: TGTGCCAGCAGTCCAACCTGGTCCGGGGGGAGAGGAAACACCATATATTTT.

This clonotype was seen many times. The chain carries TRBV11-1 and TRBJ2-1, with D perhaps matching TRBD2 (6 bases). CDR1 and CDR2 from the germline V gene are SGHAT and FQDESV (reference sequence). Trimming pared 4 bases from V and 2 bases from J, leaving 12 bases between. CDR3 size: 15 residues. CDR3 in DNA: TGTGCCAGCAGCTGGGGGACTTCCACCTACAATGAGCAGTTCTTC. This codes for CASSWGTSTYNEQFF.

As concerns this clonotype: The junction departs from germline at one end; a sequencing error may be responsible. The gene calls are TRBV28 and TRBJ1-2; the D gene is possibly TRBD1 (5 bases). CDR1 and CDR2 (germline): MDHEN, SYDVKM. The CDR3 is made up of 15 amino acids. The CDR3, as DNA: TGTGCCAGCAGTAAATCAGGGAACCTTCGCTATAGCTACACCTTC. It yields the protein CASSKSGNLRYSYTF.